Listed below are T cell receptor beta chains from one sample, sequenced in a study of blood T cell repertoires in COVID-19. Data came from immunoSEQ multiplex PCR; TCRdb stores just in-frame clones and leaves some out. Of 100,000 to 150,000 clones listed, about 88% are singletons. Specimen: peripheral blood. The receptors were gathered from a woman older than 75 with acute or convalescent COVID-19. Each CDR3 is given with its conserved first and last residue. The D gene is left open where the match is weak. Clone size is given for some rows only: seen once, a few or many times, or a class if the clone is expanded.

clone_size	v_call	d_call	cdr3_length	j_call	cdr3_nt	cdr3_aa
once	TRBV5-1	-	15	TRBJ2-3	TGCGCCAGCAGCTTGGCTAAAGTAATAACAGATACGCAGTATTTT	CASSLAKVITDTQYF
-	TRBV18	-	11	TRBJ2-1	TGTGCCAGCTCACCGAGCAATGAGCAGTTCTTC	CASSPSNEQFF
-	TRBV2	-	13	TRBJ1-2	TGTGCCAGCAGTGAAGCGCAGGGGTTAAGCTACACCTTC	CASSEAQGLSYTF
-	TRBV5-1	TRBD2	16	TRBJ2-3	TGCGCCAGCAGCTTGGCCGGTAGCGGGGGAACAGATACGCAGTATTTT	CASSLAGSGGTDTQYF
-	TRBV2	-	14	TRBJ2-1	TGTGCCAGCAGTGACAGGCGGGTATACAATGAGCAGTTCTTC	CASSDRRVYNEQFF
-	TRBV7-8	-	12	TRBJ1-2	TGTGCCAGCAGCTTACCCCAGGGAGGCTACACCTTC	CASSLPQGGYTF
-	TRBV5-1	-	17	TRBJ2-1	TGCGCCAGCAGCTTGGTTTTCGGTGGCCGGGACTACAATGAGCAGTTCTTC	CASSLVFGGRDYNEQFF
-	TRBV4-3	-	16	TRBJ1-1	TGCGCCAGCAGCCAAGAAAGAATTGGCGGAAACACTGAAGCTTTCTTT	CASSQERIGGNTEAFF
-	TRBV11-3	TRBD1	13	TRBJ1-1	TGTGCCAGCAGCTTAGCCCCAGGGGGCTCGGCTTTCTTT	CASSLAPGGSAFF
-	TRBV2	TRBD1	15	TRBJ1-5	TGTGCCAGCAGTGCGGGGACAGGGTCTAATCAGCCCCAGCATTTT	CASSAGTGSNQPQHF
-	TRBV4-2	-	14	TRBJ2-3	TGTGCCAGCGGGGGGTGGCAGAGCACAGATACGCAGTATTTT	CASGGWQSTDTQYF
once	TRBV6-1	-	16	TRBJ2-1	TGTGCCAGCAGTGAACGGGGAACCCCCTCCTACAATGAGCAGTTCTTC	CASSERGTPSYNEQFF
-	TRBV3-1/TRBV3-2	TRBD2	16	TRBJ2-1	TGTGCCAGCAGCCAAGGACTAGCGGGAGGGGGGAATGAGCAGTTCTTC	CASSQGLAGGGNEQFF
-	TRBV2	TRBD1	13	TRBJ1-1	TGTGCCAGCAGACCAGACAGGGGGACTGAAGCTTTCTTT	CASRPDRGTEAFF
-	TRBV7-9	TRBD1	14	TRBJ2-2	TGTGCCAGCAGCTTGGGACAGGGGACCGGGGAGCTGTTTTTT	CASSLGQGTGELFF
-	TRBV5-1	TRBD1	17	TRBJ2-3	TGCGCCAGCAGCTCACAGGGGTCTGTGTGGATAACAGATACGCAGTATTTT	CASSSQGSVWITDTQYF
-	TRBV10-3	TRBD1	13	TRBJ1-3	TGTGCCGTTCAGGGGGCGCTTGGAAACACCATATATTTT	CAVQGALGNTIYF
-	TRBV21-1	-	16	TRBJ1-5	TGTGCCAGCAGACCGGGACAGGGGGCGCGGGCCCAGCCCCAGCATTTT	CASRPGQGARAQPQHF
-	TRBV20-1	TRBD2	16	TRBJ2-1	TGCAGTGCTAGTAGCTCCGGGACTAGCGTAGACAATGAGCAGTTCTTC	CSASSSGTSVDNEQFF
-	TRBV6-5	-	12	TRBJ2-2	TGTGCCACCCAGAAAACCACCGGGGAGCTGTTTTTT	CATQKTTGELFF
-	TRBV24-1	-	14	TRBJ1-2	TGTGCCACCAGTGACCTAACAGGGAGCTATGGCTACACCTTC	CATSDLTGSYGYTF
once	TRBV9	TRBD2	16	TRBJ2-2	TGTGCCAGCAGCGTAGGAGGGCGCGGGAGCACCGGGGAGCTGTTTTTT	CASSVGGRGSTGELFF
few	TRBV18	TRBD1	16	TRBJ1-2	TGTGCCAGCTCACCAATGTGGACAGGGGGCAACTATGGCTACACCTTC	CASSPMWTGGNYGYTF
-	TRBV19	TRBD1	16	TRBJ1-2	TGTGCCAGTAGTCTTTCAGACAGGGCGCTTCGCGTTGGCTACACCTTC	CASSLSDRALRVGYTF
-	TRBV5-1	TRBD2	16	TRBJ2-3	TGCGCCAGCAGCTCCTCACTAGCGGGAAACGCAGATACGCAGTATTTT	CASSSSLAGNADTQYF
-	TRBV20-1	TRBD2	19	TRBJ2-5	TGCAGTGCTAGTCCGGTGTCTAGCGGGGGTCTGGGGGACCAAGAGACCCAGTACTTC	CSASPVSSGGLGDQETQYF
-	TRBV9	TRBD2	19	TRBJ2-2	TGTGCCAGCAGCCCAAAGAGGGACACTAGCGGGAGACGCACCGGGGAGCTGTTTTTT	CASSPKRDTSGRRTGELFF
-	TRBV4-2	-	14	TRBJ2-4	TGTGCCAGCAGCCAGCGGGACGGGCAAAACATTCAGTACTTC	CASSQRDGQNIQYF
-	TRBV10-1	-	13	TRBJ2-2	TGCGCCAGCAGTCGGGGAGACACCGGGGAGCTGTTTTTT	CASSRGDTGELFF
-	TRBV6-1	-	15	TRBJ2-5	TGTGCCAGCAGTGAACAGTTAGGGGCTAGGGAGACCCAGTACTTC	CASSEQLGARETQYF
-	TRBV6-2/TRBV6-3	TRBD1	15	TRBJ1-1	TGTGCCAGCAGCCGCGGACAGGTCTTGAACACTGAAGCTTTCTTT	CASSRGQVLNTEAFF
-	TRBV7-3	-	16	TRBJ2-3	TGTGCCAGCAGCCCGAACCCGAGCTCGGGCACAGATACGCAGTATTTT	CASSPNPSSGTDTQYF
-	TRBV18	-	14	TRBJ2-3	TGTGCCAGCTCACTTTGGGCGCACACAGATACGCAGTATTTT	CASSLWAHTDTQYF
-	TRBV5-5	TRBD1	14	TRBJ1-3	TGTGCCAGCAGCTCGGGACAGGCTGGAAACACCATATATTTT	CASSSGQAGNTIYF
-	TRBV11-2	-	16	TRBJ2-5	TGTGCCAGCAGCTTAGAAAGGGGGGGCCGTCAAGAGACCCAGTACTTC	CASSLERGGRQETQYF
-	TRBV3-1/TRBV3-2	-	16	TRBJ1-3	TGTGCCAGCAGCCAAGGTGTACAGATCTCTGGAAACACCATATATTTT	CASSQGVQISGNTIYF
-	TRBV12-5	-	17	TRBJ1-6	TGTGCTAGTGGTTTGGTCCGGGGGGCGCCCGATAATTCACCCCTCCACTTT	CASGLVRGAPDNSPLHF
once	TRBV10-1	-	12	TRBJ2-7	TGCGCCAGCAGTGGCGGTTCCTACGAGCAGTACTTC	CASSGGSYEQYF
-	TRBV7-9	-	15	TRBJ2-7	TGTGCCAGCAGCCCCCGGGGCAGGGGGGTGGGCGAGCAGTACTTC	CASSPRGRGVGEQYF
-	TRBV9	TRBD1	19	TRBJ2-1	TGTGCCAGCAGCAGGTCCCGGGACAGGGGGCCTTCCCCCTACAATGAGCAGTTCTTC	CASSRSRDRGPSPYNEQFF
-	TRBV19	TRBD1	16	TRBJ2-3	TGTGCCAGTAGTATAGAGTCGGGACAGGGGACAGATACGCAGTATTTT	CASSIESGQGTDTQYF
few	TRBV7-3	-	16	TRBJ2-7	TGTGCCAGCAGCGAGCAAGCGGGCCTTTACTCCTACGAGCAGTACTTC	CASSEQAGLYSYEQYF
-	TRBV2	-	12	TRBJ1-1	TGTGCCAGCAGTGAAGCCAGCGGGTTGGATTTCTTT	CASSEASGLDFF
-	TRBV18	TRBD1	15	TRBJ2-3	TGTGCCAGCTCACCACCGTGGCAGGGGGCAGATACGCAGTATTTT	CASSPPWQGADTQYF
few	TRBV5-1	TRBD1	20	TRBJ1-5	TGCGCCAGCAGCTTGGGGTCGTCGACAGGGATTTTGAGGAGCAATCAGCCCCAGCATTTT	CASSLGSSTGILRSNQPQHF
-	TRBV3-1/TRBV3-2	-	18	TRBJ1-6	TGTGCCAGCAGCCAAGATATCCAGGGAGGGCAGGGCCTGTCACCCCTCCACTTT	CASSQDIQGGQGLSPLHF